The rows below give T cell receptor beta chains drawn from one sample of a study of identical twins. MiXCR, run by TCRdb on the 5' RACE reads, gives a single entry per CDR3 protein. The data contain 400,000 or so distinct CDR3 sequences, 7% to 9.5% of them singletons. The sequenced sample was naive T cells sorted from blood. The receptors originated from a woman between 45 and 60 years old in good health. CDR3s include the opening cysteine and the closing phenylalanine or tryptophan. A D gene is named only where the DNA matches it firmly. Clone size appears in some rows only: once, few, many, or a class for an expanded clone.

D	V	J	size	DNA	CDR3
.	TRBV27	TRBJ1-2	.	TGTGCCAGCGCAACCTGGGATTCCGGCGGCTACACCTTC	CASATWDSGGYTF
TRBD1	TRBV29-1	TRBJ2-7	.	TGCAGCGTTGAAGAGGGGACAGGCACCTACGAGCAGTACTTC	CSVEEGTGTYEQYF
TRBD2	TRBV4-1	TRBJ2-2	.	TGCGCCAGCAGCCAAGGAGGGTCAGCGGGAGGGCCCCGGACCGGGGAGCTGTTTTTT	CASSQGGSAGGPRTGELFF
TRBD2	TRBV5-1	TRBJ2-1	.	TGCGCCAGCAGCTTTGCTGGGACTAGCGGTTATAGCTCCTACAATGAGCAGTTCTTC	CASSFAGTSGYSSYNEQFF
.	TRBV7-8	TRBJ2-2	.	TGTGCCAGCAGCTTAGCGATCCAGCGGGTCACCGGGGAGCTGTTTTTT	CASSLAIQRVTGELFF
TRBD1	TRBV5-1	TRBJ1-3	few	TGCGCCAGCAGCCAGACAGGGGTTGGAAACACCATATATTTT	CASSQTGVGNTIYF
TRBD2	TRBV12-3/TRBV12-4	TRBJ2-5	few	TGTGCCAGCCCCCAACTAGCGGGAGACCAAGAGACCCAGTACTTC	CASPQLAGDQETQYF
TRBD2	TRBV9	TRBJ2-3	few	TGTGCCAGCAGCTCAGCGTGGGGACTAGCGGGAAGAGATACGCAGTATTTT	CASSSAWGLAGRDTQYF
.	TRBV7-8	TRBJ2-1	.	TGTGCCAGCAGCCCCCCTTGGAGTTTGGAGAAACTTGGGCAGTTCTTC	CASSPPWSLEKLGQFF
TRBD1	TRBV5-5	TRBJ2-5	.	TGTGCCAGCAGCTTGTTATGGGACAGGGGCCAAGAGACCCAGTACTTC	CASSLLWDRGQETQYF
.	TRBV27	TRBJ2-3	.	TGTGCCAGCAGTATCTACCCCGGGGTGGATACGCAGTATTTT	CASSIYPGVDTQYF
TRBD2	TRBV20-1	TRBJ2-1	.	TGCAGTGCTAGCGGGACTAGCGGGAGTAGGGATGAGCAGTTCTTC	CSASGTSGSRDEQFF
.	TRBV11-2	TRBJ2-5	.	TGTGCCAGCAGCGTACCCGGGACAAGTGTTGAGACCCAGTACTTC	CASSVPGTSVETQYF
.	TRBV6-1	TRBJ2-5	few	TGTGCCAGCCCGGGGGCCGGGACCCAGTACTTC	CASPGAGTQYF
.	TRBV3-1	TRBJ2-1	many	TGTGCCAGCAGCCATCAAACCCCACCGGAGCAGTTCTTC	CASSHQTPPEQFF
.	TRBV7-9	TRBJ2-4	.	TGTGCCAGCAGCTTGAACCCTAACTTCGACATTCAGTACTTC	CASSLNPNFDIQYF
.	TRBV21-1	TRBJ1-1	few	TGTGCCAGCAGAAAAGGGAGATACACTGAAGCTTTCTTT	CASRKGRYTEAFF
TRBD2	TRBV11-2	TRBJ2-3	many	TGTGCCAGCAGCTCCGGGACTAGCGGCCCCCGGGCAGATACGCAGTATTTT	CASSSGTSGPRADTQYF
TRBD1	TRBV12-3/TRBV12-4	TRBJ2-1	.	TGTGCCAGCATTAGTCAGGGGGCGCTTCTTGTGGCCTACAATGAGCAGTTCTTC	CASISQGALLVAYNEQFF
TRBD2	TRBV4-1	TRBJ2-3	few	TGCGCCAGCAGCCACCCCCCGGCGGGTCGGGGGGAAGATACGCAGTATTTT	CASSHPPAGRGEDTQYF
TRBD2	TRBV30	TRBJ2-1	few	TGTGCCTACACGACTAGCGCCTCACCTTTCTTC	CAYTTSASPFF
.	TRBV4-1	TRBJ1-5	few	TGCGCCAGCAGCCAAGTTGGGGGTATGGGCAATCAGCCCCAGCATTTT	CASSQVGGMGNQPQHF
.	TRBV5-6	TRBJ2-2	few	TGTGCCAGCAGCTTGAGGTTGGGCCGATACACCGGGGAGCTGTTTTTT	CASSLRLGRYTGELFF
.	TRBV12-3/TRBV12-4	TRBJ2-1	many	TGTGCCAGCAGTTTCGAGGATGAGCAGTTCTTC	CASSFEDEQFF
TRBD2	TRBV10-3	TRBJ2-3	many	TGTGCCATCAGCACTAGCGGGAGCACAGATACGCAGTATTTT	CAISTSGSTDTQYF
TRBD2	TRBV24-1	TRBJ2-1	.	TGTGCCACCAGTGGGGGGGGACTAGCGGGAGGGTGGAATGAGCAGTTCTTC	CATSGGGLAGGWNEQFF
TRBD1	TRBV12-3/TRBV12-4	TRBJ2-7	.	TGTGCCAGCAGGAGACAGGGGTCCTCGAGGGAGCAGTACTTC	CASRRQGSSREQYF
TRBD2	TRBV20-1	TRBJ2-7	.	TGCAGTGCGCCTAGCGGGAACTTCCCCTACGAGCAGTACTTC	CSAPSGNFPYEQYF
.	TRBV11-2	TRBJ2-7	few	TGTGCCAGCAGCGACCCGGGACAACGATCCTACGAGCAGTACTTC	CASSDPGQRSYEQYF
.	TRBV28	TRBJ2-7	few	TGTGCCAGCAGCCGTGTACGCTCCTCCTACGAGCAGTACTTC	CASSRVRSSYEQYF
.	TRBV5-1	TRBJ2-1	.	TGCGCCAGCAGCTTAGATCCAACTAGGACCGGCTACAATGAGCAGTTCTTC	CASSLDPTRTGYNEQFF
.	TRBV7-2	TRBJ2-5	.	TGTGCCAGCAGCTTGGAGGGACCTCAGACCCAGTACTTC	CASSLEGPQTQYF
TRBD2	TRBV5-1	TRBJ2-5	.	TGCGCCAGCAGCTTGGGGCTAGCGGGCTACCAAGAGACCCAGTACTTC	CASSLGLAGYQETQYF
.	TRBV7-8	TRBJ1-5	.	TGTGCCAGCAGCACCACGGTGGGGCAGAGAGGACTCAATCAGCCCCAGCATTTT	CASSTTVGQRGLNQPQHF
.	TRBV12-5	TRBJ2-5	few	TGTGCTCCCTATACACCCGGTGGGGAGACCCAGTACTTC	CAPYTPGGETQYF
.	TRBV9	TRBJ2-3	few	TGTGCCAGCAGCGCGGGTCTTAGATCTAGCACAGATACGCAGTATTTT	CASSAGLRSSTDTQYF